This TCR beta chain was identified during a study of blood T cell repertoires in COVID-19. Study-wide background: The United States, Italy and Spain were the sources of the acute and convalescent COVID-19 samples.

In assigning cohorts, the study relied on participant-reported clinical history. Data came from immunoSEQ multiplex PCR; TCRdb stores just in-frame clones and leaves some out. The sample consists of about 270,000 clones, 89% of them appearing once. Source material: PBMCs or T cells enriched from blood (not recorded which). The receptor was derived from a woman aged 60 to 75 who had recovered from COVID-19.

Here the CDR3 reads CASSYHSNRGSGNTIYF. Written as DNA, the CDR3 is TGTGCCAGCAGCTACCATTCAAACAGGGGGTCTGGAAACACCATATATTTT. The chain is built from TRBV11-2 and TRBJ1-3, with TRBD1 matching over 8 bases. CDR1 is SGHAT and CDR2 is FQNNGV in the germline V gene. With V trimmed by 4 bases and J by 1 base, 9 bases remained unmatched. The CDR3 contains 17 residues.